Here is one T cell receptor (beta chain) with its context. Antigen specificity is unknown. The entry originates in a study of shared clonotypes between healthy human individuals. General study results and limits: An effect of sequencing depth on clonotype sharing among donors was expected. With few donors, the genetic and exposure-history diversity represented was limited.

Replicate sorted-subset PCRs were loaded with around 200 ng DNA, roughly 33,000 T cell genomes. The protocol was immunoSEQ multiplex PCR, while the TCRdb copy is restricted to in-frame clones and leaves out a portion. The sample comprises about 710,000 clones, just under 75% of which are singletons, and under 2% rests with the top ten. This TCR was recovered from a woman under 40 in good health. Sequencing was done on a sample of memory CD4+ T cells sorted from blood. As for subset: CD45RA-negative fraction.

The CDR3 DNA reads TGTGCCAGCAGTTACTCGACTAGCGGGAGGACCCGGGAGCTGTTTTTT. This gives the protein CASSYSTSGRTRELFF. V gene TRBV6-6 combines with J gene TRBJ2-2; 13 bases align to TRBD2. Germline assignment: CDR1 MNHNY and CDR2 SVGAGI (reference sequence). The length of the CDR3 is 16 residues. The junction had 4 bases not matched to a gene; V was cut back by 0 bases and J by 9 bases.